The 32 T cell receptor beta chains below all came from one sample that was sequenced in a study of graft-versus-host responses after intestinal transplantation. Method: immunoSEQ multiplex PCR; TCRdb's copy keeps in-frame clones and lacks some. In the table there are roughly 11,000 clones, 65% to 80% of which are singletons. The material was PBMCs, obtained 494 days after intestinal transplant. Receptors were obtained from a human patient who received an intestinal transplant, so some T cells may come from the graft donor.

The genes are TRBV7-7 and TRBJ1-1; D unresolved. Trimming took off 1 base at V and 4 bases at J, with 7 bases between the two ends. The CDR3 is made up of 13 amino acids. Germline V gene sequence: CDR1 SSHAT, CDR2 FNYEAQ (reference sequence). The CDR3 DNA sequence: TGTGCCAGCAGCTTAGGTAAGATCACTGAAGCTTTCTTT. Protein: CASSLGKITEAFF.

This chain links TRBV27 with TRBJ2-2, with D perhaps matching TRBD2 (6 bases). Germline lookup yields CDR1 MNHEY and CDR2 SMNVEV (reference sequence). V lost 8 bases and J 2 bases, leaving 12 bases between the germline ends. CDR3 length equals 14 residues. CDR3 DNA: TGTGCCAGCCTGACTAGGGACAACACCGGGGAGCTGTTTTTT. It yields the protein CASLTRDNTGELFF.

Only one count was recorded for this clone. V usage is TRBV27 and J usage is TRBJ2-7; D perhaps matches TRBD1 (5 bases). Germline-derived CDR1 and CDR2 are MNHEY and SMNVEV (reference sequence). The CDR3 contains 13 residues. Trimming cost V 3 bases and J 2 bases, with 8 bases left between them. In nucleotides, the CDR3 is TGTGCCAGCAGTTTGGGCAGGGCCTACGAGCAGTACTTC. Translated, it gives CASSLGRAYEQYF.

By proportion, this clone is large. This may be a read error, as it is one base from a much larger clone. This same CDR3 is encoded by further DNA sequences in the sample. The chain combines TRBV28 with TRBJ1-2, with D possibly TRBD1 on 6 matching bases. From germline, CDR1 is MDHEN and CDR2 SYDVKM. The CDR3 runs 17 residues. The germline V and J ends were trimmed by 8 bases and 2 bases, with 24 bases remaining between them. The CDR3 protein is CASRGAGRGTLNYGYTF. The CDR3 region has the DNA TGTGCCAGCCGGGGGGCGGGGAGGGGGACTCTAAACTATGGCTACACCTTC.

This clone occurred a few times. This rearrangement joins TRBV6-1 to TRBJ2-7, with D possibly matching TRBD2 (5 bases). V was cut by 2 bases and J by 0 bases, with 8 bases left in between. CDR3 length equals 14 residues. Germline lookup yields CDR1 MNHNS and CDR2 SASEGT. The CDR3 sequence is CASSEPGSSYEQYF. The DNA of the CDR3 is TGTGCCAGCAGTGAACCGGGATCCTCCTACGAGCAGTACTTC.

This chain uses TRBV6-6 with TRBJ1-1; D gene uncertain. Germline CDR1 is MNHNY and CDR2 is SVGAGI (reference sequence). The CDR3 is 13 residues long. Trimming pared 0 bases from V and 6 bases from J, leaving 8 bases between. This CDR3 reads CASSYSGFAEAFF. Written as DNA, the CDR3 is TGTGCCAGCAGTTACTCCGGTTTCGCTGAAGCTTTCTTT.

The chain employs TRBV6-5 and TRBJ2-1; possible D gene TRBD2, 7 bases. Germline values: CDR1 MNHEY, CDR2 SVGAGI. V was clipped by 2 bases and J by 4 bases, with 12 bases between them. The CDR3 runs to 15 residues. The DNA for the CDR3 is TGTGCCAGCAGTTACAGGGGGAGGGGATACAATGAGCAGTTCTTC. It encodes CASSYRGRGYNEQFF.

The count of this clone is one. This chain joins TRBV29-1 and TRBJ1-2; D unclear. The CDR3 is made up of 11 amino acids. Trimming left V 6 bases short and J 8 bases short, with 13 bases between. The germline gives CDR1 SQVTM, CDR2 ANQGSEA. The CDR3 is CSVENPDGYTF. The CDR3 DNA reads TGCAGCGTCGAGAACCCGGACGGCTACACCTTC. Full variable domain (outside the CDR3, taken from reference TRBV29-1 and TRBJ1-2): SAVISQKPSRDICQRGTSLTIQCQVDSQVTMMFWYRQQPGQSLTLIATANQGSEATYESGFVIDKFPISRPNLTFSTLTVSNMSPEDSSIYLCSVENPDGYTFGSGTRLTVV.

This clone came up a few times. The chain carries TRBV6-5 and TRBJ2-3; maybe TRBD2 (5 bases). Germline CDR1 and CDR2: MNHEY and SVGAGI. V was shortened by 6 bases and J by 6 bases, with 13 bases between the two germline ends. CDR3 length: 13 residues. In DNA, the CDR3 is TGTGCCAGCAGCCGGGGAATCGGGGATACGCAGTATTTT. It is translated as CASSRGIGDTQYF.

The sample holds one count of this clone. The V call is TRBV6-1, the J call TRBJ2-7; D is ambiguous. Trimming removed 2 bases from V and 13 bases from J, with 9 bases in between. Germline CDR1 MNHNS, CDR2 SASEGT. The CDR3 loop spans 10 amino acids. This chain's CDR3 is CASSERRAYF. The CDR3 region has the DNA TGTGCCAGCAGTGAACGACGGGCATACTTC.

This clone was observed once. The J gene is TRBJ2-7, the V gene TRBV7-9; D may correspond to TRBD1 or TRBD2 (5 bases each). The germline gives CDR1 SEHNR, CDR2 FQNEAQ (reference sequence). V lost 5 bases and J lost 4, with 18 bases in between. The CDR3 extends over 15 amino acids. CDR3 protein: CASSNLGPDSYEQYF. The CDR3 DNA sequence: TGTGCCAGCAGCAACCTGGGACCCGACTCTTACGAGCAGTACTTC.

This chain joins TRBV11-2 and TRBJ1-1; D not resolved. The V end lost 1 base, the J end lost 4 bases, and 10 bases lay between the germline ends. The CDR3 extends over 14 amino acids. Germline CDR1 is SGHAT and CDR2 is FQNNGV. The CDR3 protein is CASSLGRGGTEAFF. DNA of the CDR3: TGTGCCAGCAGCTTAGGGAGAGGAGGCACTGAAGCTTTCTTT.

The chain carries TRBV29-1 and TRBJ1-2; the match to TRBD1 covers 7 bases. The trim removed 7 bases at V and 12 bases at J, leaving 5 bases unmatched. This CDR3 has 9 residues. The germline gives CDR1 SQVTM, CDR2 ANQGSEA. CDR3 bases: TGCAGCGAAGGACAGGCGCACACCTTC. It specifies CSEGQAHTF.

V and J are TRBV11-2 and TRBJ2-5; either TRBD1 or TRBD2 may fit D (6 bases each). Germline V gene lookup returns CDR1 SGHAT and CDR2 FQNNGV. This CDR3 has 13 residues. V was cut by 5 bases and J by 3 bases, with 10 bases left in between. Here the CDR3 reads CASSLRGEETQYF. CDR3 DNA sequence: TGTGCCAGCAGCCTTAGGGGGGAAGAGACCCAGTACTTC.

This rearrangement joins TRBV5-1 to TRBJ2-5, with TRBD1 as a possible D gene (5 bases). The germline V gene encodes CDR1 SGHRS and CDR2 YFSETQ. V was trimmed by 1 base and J by 2 bases, leaving 12 bases between them. The CDR3 covers 15 residues. This CDR3 is CASSLSGNRQETQYF. For the CDR3, the DNA is TGCGCCAGCAGCTTGTCAGGGAACAGGCAAGAGACCCAGTACTTC.

The CDR3 nucleotides read TGTGCCAGCAGCGTAAGCGGGAGTGTCGGGGAGCTGTTTTTT. The encoded protein is CASSVSGSVGELFF. The chain couples TRBV9 to TRBJ2-2; the match to TRBD2 covers 8 bases. Germline lookup yields CDR1 SGDLS and CDR2 YYNGEE. V shed 1 base, J shed 7 bases, and the junction held 3 bases outside the gene matches. This CDR3 comprises 14 residues.

The V and J genes are TRBV28 and TRBJ1-4, with D perhaps matching TRBD1 (6 bases). Trimming took off 5 bases at V and 0 bases at J, with 13 bases between the two ends. Germline CDR1 and CDR2: MDHEN and SYDVKM. The length of the CDR3 is 16 residues. CDR3 bases: TGTGCCAGCAGTGACCCCCGGACAGCAACTAATGAAAAACTGTTTTTT. This encodes CASSDPRTATNEKLFF. The full variable domain, its missing parts supplied by reference TRBV28 and TRBJ1-4, is DVKVTQSSRYLVKRTGEKVFLECVQDMDHENMFWYRQDPGLGLRLIYFSYDVKMKEKGDIPEGYSVSREKKERFSLILESASTNQTSMYLCASSDPRTATNEKLFFGSGTQLSVL.

The rearrangement links TRBV7-9 to TRBJ1-6; no definite D call. Trimming cost V 4 bases and J 0 bases, with 7 bases left between them. Germline CDR1 is SEHNR and CDR2 is FQNEAQ (reference sequence). This CDR3 has 15 residues. CDR3 bases: TGTGCCAGCAGCTCCCCTGGCTCCTATAATTCACCCCTCCACTTT. It encodes CASSSPGSYNSPLHF.

V is TRBV21-1 and J is TRBJ2-7; the table's D call TRBD1 went unverified against the DNA. TRBV21-1 is termed a pseudogene. The CDR3 consists of 14 residues. The CDR3 sequence is CASSGTGRIYEQYF. The CDR3 nucleotides read TGTGCCAGCAGCGGGACAGGGAGAATCTACGAGCAGTACTTC.

CDR3 in amino acids: CASSLNRDTQYF. CDR3 coding DNA: TGCGCCAGCAGCTTGAACAGGGATACGCAGTATTTT. The rearrangement links TRBV5-1 to TRBJ2-3, with a tentative D call TRBD1 (5 bases). CDR1 and CDR2 from the germline V gene are SGHRS and YFSETQ. The CDR3 spans 12 residues. V was clipped by 1 base and J by 6 bases, with 6 bases between them.

V is TRBV18 and J is TRBJ1-1; TRBD1 agrees at 11 bases. This CDR3 region has 16 residues. Germline-derived CDR1 and CDR2 are KGHSH and LQKENI. J gave up 4 bases and V 1 base, and 5 bases lay outside the gene matches. The CDR3 bases are TGTGCCAGCTCACCACGAGGACAGGGGGCCCCCACTGAAGCTTTCTTT. Protein sequence: CASSPRGQGAPTEAFF.

This chain links TRBV30 with TRBJ1-6; D is ambiguous. This CDR3 has 13 amino acids. Germline CDR1 reads GTSNPN; CDR2 reads SVGIG (reference sequence). Trimming removed 3 bases from V and 8 bases from J, with 11 bases in between. CDR3 sequence reads: CAWRITTDSPLHF. CDR3 nucleotides: TGTGCCTGGAGAATTACGACTGATTCACCCCTCCACTTT.

The chain links TRBV6-5 to TRBJ2-7; 8 bases line up with TRBD1. V lost 4 bases and J lost 4; bases outside the gene matches: 9. This CDR3 comprises 15 residues. Germline values: CDR1 MNHEY, CDR2 SVGAGI. DNA of the CDR3: TGTGCCAGCAGTTTTGGGACAGGCGCTAATTACGAGCAGTACTTC. Amino acid sequence: CASSFGTGANYEQYF.

The genes are TRBV27 and TRBJ1-1; TRBD1 might be the D (5 bases). The germline gives CDR1 MNHEY, CDR2 SMNVEV (reference sequence). The CDR3 length is 13 residues. Trimming pared 4 bases from V and 11 bases from J, leaving 17 bases between. DNA of the CDR3: TGTGCCAGCAGTTCGCTCCGGGGCGGAGACGCTTTCTTT. Encoded protein: CASSSLRGGDAFF.

The V gene is TRBV5-6, the J gene TRBJ2-5; 11 bases map to TRBD2. The V and J ends lost 4 bases and 1 base, in that order; junction bases with no gene match: 3. This CDR3 is built from 15 residues. Germline CDR1 and CDR2: SGHDT and YYEEEE. For the CDR3, the DNA is TGTGCCAGCAGCCCAGGACTAGCGGGCCAAGAGACCCAGTACTTC. Protein: CASSPGLAGQETQYF.

Only a few counts were recorded for this clone. CDR3 region: CASTPSGSPDEQYF. The CDR3 nucleotides read TGTGCCAGCACCCCCAGCGGGAGTCCCGACGAGCAGTACTTC. V is TRBV7-9 and J is TRBJ2-7; 8 nucleotides line up with TRBD2. The length of the CDR3 is 14 residues. Germline CDR1 reads SEHNR; CDR2 reads FQNEAQ (reference sequence). The V and J ends lost 7 bases and 5 bases, in that order; junction bases with no gene match: 10. The whole variable domain, remainder taken from reference TRBV7-9 and TRBJ2-7, is DTGVSQNPRHKITKRGQNVTFRCDPISEHNRLYWYRQTLGQGPEFLTYFQNEAQLEKSRLLSDRFSAERPKGSFSTLEIQRTEQGDSAMYLCASTPSGSPDEQYFGPGTRLTVT.

CDR3 loop: CASSSTETGELFF. CDR3 DNA sequence: TGCGCCAGCAGTTCGACTGAAACCGGGGAGCTGTTTTTT. V gene TRBV5-1 combines with J gene TRBJ2-2; D uncertain. Trimming cost V 5 bases and J 5 bases, with 10 bases left between them. The CDR3 sequence is 13 residues long. The germline gives CDR1 SGHRS, CDR2 YFSETQ.

This clone was found once. The chain couples TRBV21-1 to TRBJ2-7; the table gives TRBD1 as D, unverified against the DNA. TRBV21-1 has pseudogene status. This CDR3 has 11 residues. The CDR3 is CASSKQGEQYF. CDR3 nucleotides: TGTGCCAGCAGCAAACAGGGCGAGCAGTACTTC.

The chain joins TRBV29-1 to TRBJ2-7, with D possibly TRBD2 on 5 matching bases. Trimming took off 3 bases at V and 0 bases at J, with 6 bases between the two ends. The germline CDR1 and CDR2 sequences are SQVTM and ANQGSEA. This CDR3 comprises 12 residues. CDR3 sequence: CSVETNSYEQYF. In DNA form, the CDR3 reads TGCAGCGTTGAGACTAACTCCTACGAGCAGTACTTC.

The rearrangement joins TRBV19 to TRBJ2-3; D uncertain. The CDR3 has 16 amino acids. V shed 0 bases and J shed 4 bases, with 14 bases lying between them. Looked up from germline, CDR1 is LNHDA and CDR2 is SQIVND (reference sequence). The DNA for the CDR3 is TGTGCCAGTAGTATAGAGGGCCGTGAAAGTCCAGATACGCAGTATTTT. This gives the protein CASSIEGRESPDTQYF.

The rearrangement links TRBV6-4 to TRBJ2-3; D assignment may be TRBD1 or TRBD2 (5 bases each). This CDR3 is built from 16 residues. Between the trimmed V and J ends, which lost 2 bases and 2 bases, there was a span of 14 bases. CDR1 is MRHNA and CDR2 is SNTAGT in the germline V gene. The CDR3 nucleotides read TGTGCCAGCAGTGACAACCGGGAAGGGGACACAGATACGCAGTATTTT. Translation: CASSDNREGDTDTQYF.

The chain is built from TRBV4-3 and TRBJ1-1; no clear D gene. CDR1 LGHNA and CDR2 YSLEER come from the germline V gene. The V end lost 0 bases, the J end lost 0 bases, and 11 bases lay between the germline ends. This CDR3 contains 16 residues. CDR3 nucleotide sequence: TGCGCCAGCAGCCAAGATCGAGACACTTTGAACACTGAAGCTTTCTTT. Protein: CASSQDRDTLNTEAFF.